A selection of T cell receptor beta chains follows, all from one sample in a study of blood T cell repertoires in COVID-19. Assay: immunoSEQ multiplex PCR; the TCRdb copy retains only in-frame clones and omits some. The data contain around 120,000 clones, around 64% of them singletons. The specimen sequenced was peripheral blood. The receptors were gathered from a human donor with acute or convalescent COVID-19. The donor label of this sample is uncertain. The CDR3 runs from the conserved cysteine through the conserved F or W. The D gene is left open where the match is weak. Clone size is stated in some rows and not others, as once, few, many or a class when expanded.

v_gene	j_gene	abundance	d_gene	CDR3nt	CDR3aa
TRBV24-1	TRBJ2-2	many	TRBD2	TGTGCCACCAGTGACTCGGGGGGGCCGGCGACCGGGGAGCTGTTTTTT	CATSDSGGPATGELFF
TRBV18	TRBJ1-1	NA	NA	TGTGCCAGCTCACCACACGGTGGGCAGGAGAACACTGAAGCTTTCTTT	CASSPHGGQENTEAFF
TRBV20-1	TRBJ2-1	NA	NA	TGCAGTGCCCAAATCCGGCGGGAGCAGTTCTTC	CSAQIRREQFF
TRBV5-1	TRBJ2-5	once	TRBD2	TGCGCCAGCAGCACGGGCGGGGGGACCGAAGAGACCCAGTACTTC	CASSTGGGTEETQYF
TRBV5-6	TRBJ2-6	NA	NA	TGTGCCAGCAGCCCCCTGGGGCGACGAATTGGGGCCAACGTCCTGACTTTC	CASSPLGRRIGANVLTF
TRBV5-1	TRBJ2-5	few	TRBD1	TGCGCCAGCAAGGGGGTGTCCGGGACAGGGTTAGAGACCCAGTACTTC	CASKGVSGTGLETQYF
TRBV24-1	TRBJ1-3	NA	NA	TGTGCCACCAGTGATTCCCCCGGGAACTCTGGAAACACCATATATTTT	CATSDSPGNSGNTIYF
TRBV10-2	TRBJ2-5	NA	NA	TGCGCCAGCAGCTTCATAGAGAGGGTGAAGACCCAGTACTTC	CASSFIERVKTQYF
TRBV7-9	TRBJ1-4	NA	NA	TGTGCCAGCAGCTTAGTACAGGGCGCGACTGAAAAACTGTTTTTT	CASSLVQGATEKLFF
TRBV13	TRBJ1-2	NA	TRBD1	TGTGCCAGCAGCCTCCGGGAGGGACAGATCTATGGCTACACCTTC	CASSLREGQIYGYTF
TRBV20-1	TRBJ2-3	NA	NA	TGCAGTGCTAGTAACGGTCGGGGTGACGGGGATACGCAGTATTTT	CSASNGRGDGDTQYF
TRBV6-5	TRBJ2-7	NA	TRBD1	TGTGCCAGCAGCCGCGGACAGGGTCACGAGCAGTACTTC	CASSRGQGHEQYF
TRBV28	TRBJ1-2	NA	TRBD1	TGTGCCAGCAGTTTTGCTACCGGGACAGGCGGGTCTAACTATGGCTACACCTTC	CASSFATGTGGSNYGYTF
TRBV27	TRBJ1-6	NA	TRBD1	TGTGCCAGCAGTTCCAGACAGGGATATAATTCACCCCTCCACTTT	CASSSRQGYNSPLHF
TRBV5-1	TRBJ2-2	NA	TRBD1	TGCGCCAGCAGCACGGGACAGGGGATCGCGAACACCGGGGAGCTGTTTTTT	CASSTGQGIANTGELFF
TRBV29-1	TRBJ2-3	NA	TRBD2	TGCAGCGTTGAGCGGGAGACAGATACGCAGTATTTT	CSVERETDTQYF
TRBV5-5	TRBJ1-4	NA	TRBD1	TGTGCCAGCACACCACAGGGGGCAAAGTCTAATGAAAAACTGTTTTTT	CASTPQGAKSNEKLFF
TRBV18	TRBJ1-2	NA	TRBD1	TGTGCCAGCTCACCCACCGGGACAGCAAACTATGGCTACACCTTC	CASSPTGTANYGYTF
TRBV18	TRBJ2-3	few	NA	TGTGCCAGCTCACACCCTCGGGATACGCAGTATTTT	CASSHPRDTQYF
TRBV18	TRBJ2-2	NA	NA	TGTGCCAGCTCACCTCCCGCGGGCACCGGGGAGCTGTTTTTT	CASSPPAGTGELFF
TRBV6-5	TRBJ2-3	NA	TRBD1	TGTGCCAGCAGCCACCCGGGACAGGGGACAGATACGCAGTATTTT	CASSHPGQGTDTQYF
TRBV9	TRBJ2-2	NA	TRBD1	TGTGCCAGCAGCGGCCAGGGGGCTAGGGCCGGGGAGCTGTTTTTT	CASSGQGARAGELFF
TRBV25-1	TRBJ2-5	NA	NA	TGTGCCAGCAGTGAATCGAGAATAGGGGGAGCTGAGACCCAGTACTTC	CASSESRIGGAETQYF
TRBV24-1	TRBJ1-2	few	TRBD1	TGTGCCACCAGTGGCACAGGGGGAAGGAGGGAGAACTATGGCTACACCTTC	CATSGTGGRRENYGYTF
TRBV6-4	TRBJ1-1	NA	NA	TGTGCCAGCAGTGACTCGGGGGGTCCCGCTGAAGCTTTCTTT	CASSDSGGPAEAFF
TRBV2	TRBJ2-1	once	TRBD2	TGTGCCAGCAGGACTAGTCGGGGGGGTCATGAGCAGTTCTTC	CASRTSRGGHEQFF
TRBV3-1/TRBV3-2	TRBJ1-1	NA	TRBD1	TGTGCCAGCAGCCCTCGGACAGGGTACGCTGAAGCTTTCTTT	CASSPRTGYAEAFF
TRBV6-5	TRBJ2-7	NA	TRBD1	TGTGCCAGCAGCTGGGACAGGGGTACCTACGAGCAGTACTTC	CASSWDRGTYEQYF
TRBV2	TRBJ1-1	NA	NA	TGTGCCAGCAGAAGGGACATAAACACTGAAGCTTTCTTT	CASRRDINTEAFF
TRBV24-1	TRBJ1-5	NA	TRBD1	TGTGCCATCGGACAGGGGGCGCAGGGTCAGCCCCAGCATTTT	CAIGQGAQGQPQHF
TRBV14	TRBJ1-3	NA	NA	TGTGCCAGCAGCCGGCTGGGTGAGGGAGGAAACACCATATATTTT	CASSRLGEGGNTIYF
TRBV28	TRBJ2-5	NA	TRBD1	TGTGCCAGCAGTTCGGCCGGGACAGGGTACCAAGAGACCCAGTACTTC	CASSSAGTGYQETQYF
TRBV7-9	TRBJ2-1	NA	NA	TGTGCCAGCAGCGACACACCGAGCAGGGGCCATGAGCAGTTCTTC	CASSDTPSRGHEQFF
TRBV27	TRBJ1-4	NA	TRBD1	TGTCGTGACGTATTGCCGGGACAGGGATGGGAAAAACTGTTTTTT	CRDVLPGQGWEKLFF
TRBV13	TRBJ2-3	few	NA	TGTGCCAGCAGCTTAAGGGGCTTCGGCACAGATACGCAGTATTTT	CASSLRGFGTDTQYF
TRBV14	TRBJ2-3	NA	NA	TGTGCCAGCAGCCCAACTACTAATACGCAGTATTTT	CASSPTTNTQYF
TRBV19	TRBJ2-3	NA	TRBD2	TGTGCCAGTAGTATTCGCGGGGCCACTAGCGGGGGGGCGCCAGATACGCAGTATTTT	CASSIRGATSGGAPDTQYF
TRBV6-4	TRBJ2-1	NA	TRBD1	TGTGCCAGCAGTGAACAGGGGGCCAATGAGCAGTTCTTC	CASSEQGANEQFF
TRBV19	TRBJ2-7	NA	NA	TGTGCCAGTAGTATAGGAGCGGACTGGAACGAGCAGTACTTC	CASSIGADWNEQYF
TRBV6-5	TRBJ2-3	once	NA	TGTGCCAGCAGTCCTAGTTCGGATACGCAGTATTTT	CASSPSSDTQYF
TRBV6-5	TRBJ2-5	NA	TRBD2	TGTGCCAGCAGTAAACTAGCGGGACAAGAGACCCAGTACTTC	CASSKLAGQETQYF
TRBV19	TRBJ2-7	many	TRBD1	TGTGCCAGTAAGGGGACAGGAGCCTACGAGCAGTACTTC	CASKGTGAYEQYF
TRBV10-3	TRBJ2-5	NA	TRBD1	TGTGCCATCAGTGCACCAGACAGGGGAAACCAAGAGACCCAGTACTTC	CAISAPDRGNQETQYF
TRBV5-1	TRBJ2-2	NA	NA	TGCGCCAGCAGCTTGGGACAGAATAGGATCGGGGAGCTGTTTTTT	CASSLGQNRIGELFF
TRBV7-8	TRBJ1-2	NA	NA	TGTGCCAGCAGCTTAGGCGGGGGCTATGGCTACACCTTC	CASSLGGGYGYTF
TRBV11-2	TRBJ1-1	NA	TRBD1	TGTGCCAGCAGCCCCATCGGGACAGTTAACACTGAAGCTTTCTTT	CASSPIGTVNTEAFF
TRBV7-8	TRBJ1-2	NA	NA	TGTGCCAGCAGCTTAGGGGCCTATGGCTACACCTTC	CASSLGAYGYTF
TRBV7-2	TRBJ1-3	NA	TRBD1	TGTGCCAGCAGTTATGGACAGGGTTCTGGAAACACCATATATTTT	CASSYGQGSGNTIYF
TRBV10-3	TRBJ1-1	NA	NA	TGTGCCATCAGGGGAGAAGCGAACACTGAAGCTTTCTTT	CAIRGEANTEAFF
TRBV2	TRBJ1-6	NA	NA	TGTGCCAGCACGGTCAGGGGAGATTCACCCCTCCACTTT	CASTVRGDSPLHF
TRBV20-1	TRBJ1-1	NA	NA	TGCAGTGCCAGTTCCGGACTCACAGGGTCGGCGACTTTCTTT	CSASSGLTGSATFF
TRBV6-5	TRBJ1-1	NA	TRBD1	TGTGCCAGCAGTTGGACAGGGAAGGCTGAAGCTTTCTTT	CASSWTGKAEAFF
TRBV5-1	TRBJ1-6	once	TRBD1	TGCGCCAGCAGCCGTTGGTTGACCGGGACAGGGGGATCACCCCTCCACTTT	CASSRWLTGTGGSPLHF
TRBV6-1	TRBJ1-4	once	TRBD1	TGTGCCAGCAGTGCGGGGACAGGGGGCTATGGAGGTAATGAAAAACTGTTTTTT	CASSAGTGGYGGNEKLFF